This T cell receptor (beta chain) was sequenced in a study of shared clonotypes between healthy human individuals (dated by TCRdb to 2020 to 2022). About the investigation overall: A couple of women and three men aged 18 to 49 years were included in the cohort. Each donor's leukapheresis produced roughly between roughly 0.9 and 8.9 billion PBMCs. The study deeply sequenced blood TCR repertoires of several healthy adults to estimate repertoire size and the extent of clonotype sharing between individuals. To increase sequencing depth and limit assay-specific biases, different laboratories used diverse techniques to prepare libraries and sequence TCR repertoires. For each donor, CD4 naive and CD4 memory were each given three plates, CD8 naive was given two plates, and CD8 memory was given one plate. Here is what the overall study found, with its caveats: Compared with non-shared clonotypes, clonotypes shared by all four sorted-subset donors had higher generation probabilities. Because the study included a small number of donors, the genetic and exposure-history diversity represented was limited. Rarefaction of sorted-subset datasets indicated incomplete sequencing despite the large sequencing depth. Around 5.4% of naive CD4, 3.5% of naive CD8, about 2.1% of memory CD4, and around 0.42% of memory CD8 clonotypes were shared across four donors. Pairwise subsampling indicated that sequencing depth was expected to affect the degree of clonotype sharing among donors. Naive subsets generally had larger estimated clonotype richness than memory subsets. Only blood was sampled, and tissue TCR repertoires likely differ from those in blood.

About this clone: The specificity of this receptor is unknown. No qualities accompany the bases; no much larger clone lies one base away.

CD8 naive samples consisted of CD45RO-negative cells that were positively selected for CCR7, yielding a CD45RA+CCR7+ population without TemRA cells. Healthy HIV-negative adults with no recently reported acute infections or vaccinations were included as donors. Every donor was a Caucasian adult residing in Nashville, Tennessee, USA. Blood was obtained by leukapheresis, after which PBMCs were separated by Ficoll-Histopaque density gradient centrifugation and cryopreserved in liquid nitrogen vapor phase. Analytical flow cytometry was used to check the purity and quantity of every magnetically sorted T cell population. Each sorted fraction had its genomic DNA isolated and then quantified by UV absorbance on a Nanodrop 2000c. CDR1 SGHNT and CDR2 YYREEE are derived from the germline V gene (reference sequence). CDR3 length: 16 amino acids, cysteine to phenylalanine. The kept DNA is CDR3 alone, 48 bases in frame from the first base. Compared with germline, V lacks 2 bases and J lacks 0 bases; bases without a gene match: 8.

TCR CDR3 regions were amplified from genomic DNA by multiplex PCR using the deep immunoSEQ assay. Extracted genomic DNA from each cell subset was distributed evenly across all wells of several immunoSEQ 96-well plates, and each plate was treated as a replicate. For sorted subsets, each replicate PCR was loaded with around 200 ng genomic DNA, equivalent to roughly 30,000 T cell genomes. The purified libraries were quantified using a Qubit 3.0 fluorometer, sized with a Bioanalyzer 2100, and then quantified again using the KAPA Library Quantification kit. Every immunoSEQ 96-well plate was sequenced on a dedicated single-read 150-cycle Illumina NextSeq 550 flow cell. The published analysis was carried out like this. Because the immunoSEQ output included only junctional sequences and no quality scores, the filtering could not be the same as the filtering used for full-length reads. To assign V/J genes and CDR3, sequences were annotated against IMGT germline references using PyIR, a Python wrapper for IgBLAST v1.9. Any read was removed if the V/J assignment was weak (E-value above 1e-6), the CDR3 was missing, or the read contained stop codons, out-of-frame junctions, or ambiguous translated residues. V3J clonotypes were defined as sequences sharing the same inferred V gene, J gene, and CDR3 amino acid sequence. The percentage overlap between two repertoires was calculated by dividing the number of shared unique clonotypes by the size of the smaller repertoire. RTK rarefaction, the Chao1 estimator, and Recon v2.1 estimates of unobserved clonotypes were used to assess repertoire richness. OLGA was used to compute generation probabilities for all TCRbeta clonotypes that the gDNA method yielded from a few donors. TCRdb limited this immuneACCESS table to in-frame rearrangements with V and J called. A share of clones is missing; checked studies link under half to unresolved V genes, and the rest is unexplained. V, J and clone size are those of that table, while D and trimming were read from the DNA. For this sample there are 2 million to 2.5 million clones; about 95% appear just once. The ten largest account for approximately 1.2% of the sample.

Sequenced: naive CD8+ T cells sorted from blood. Read against the paper, the sample's cell subset or site label means: CD45RA+CCR7+. The sequence was obtained from a man between 18 and 35 years old in good health. Recombination connected TRBV5-4 to TRBJ2-7, and 7 bases in between align with TRBD1. The encoded CDR3 is CASSLRVGQYSYEQYF. The DNA is TGTGCCAGCAGCTTACGCGTGGGACAGTACTCCTACGAGCAGTACTTC.